A single sample is the source of the 32 T cell receptor beta chains below, sequenced in a study of yellow fever vaccine responses in identical twins. A single record per CDR3 protein comes from TCRdb applying MiXCR to the RT-PCR reads. The sample gives roughly 5,400 distinct CDR3 sequences, just over 85% of which show up once; 3% is in the top ten. The material sequenced was T cells from blood (PBMCs), unsorted or a sorted subset (not recorded which), taken before or after yellow fever vaccination (not recorded which). The receptors were gathered from a woman aged 18-30 years who received the yellow fever vaccine.

V gene TRBV6-5 combines with J gene TRBJ2-2; no clear D. The CDR3 totals 12 residues. V was shortened by 2 bases and J by 5 bases, with 3 bases between the two germline ends. Germline V CDR1 and CDR2: MNHEY, SVGAGI. CDR3 DNA: TGTGCCAGCAGTTACGAGACCGGGGAGCTGTTTTTT. Translated, it gives CASSYETGELFF.

The chain couples TRBV4-2 to TRBJ2-7; a possible D gene is TRBD1 (5 bases). Looked up from germline, CDR1 is LGHNA and CDR2 is YNFKEQ. V was shortened by 7 bases and J by 4 bases, with 11 bases between the two germline ends. The CDR3 has 12 amino acids. DNA for the CDR3: TGTGCCAGCACCCAGAAGGGGTACGAGCAGTACTTC. Translating it yields CASTQKGYEQYF.

The chain joins TRBV11-1 to TRBJ2-3, with D maybe TRBD1 (6 bases). V was cut by 5 bases and J by 0 bases, with 12 bases left in between. Germline values: CDR1 SGHAT, CDR2 FQDESV (reference sequence). This CDR3 has 15 residues. The CDR3 coding sequence is TGTGCCAGCAGCATCAGGGGTTCTAGCACAGATACGCAGTATTTT. Its translation: CASSIRGSSTDTQYF.

The V gene is TRBV28, the J gene TRBJ1-1; D gene ambiguous. Germline V CDR1 and CDR2: MDHEN, SYDVKM. Deletions cut 6 bases from V and 4 bases from J, with 6 bases between. The CDR3 extends over 11 amino acids. This CDR3 reads CASSPGTEAFF. CDR3 DNA sequence: TGTGCCAGCAGCCCGGGCACTGAAGCTTTCTTT. Combining the CDR3 with reference TRBV28 and TRBJ1-1 gives the whole variable domain DVKVTQSSRYLVKRTGEKVFLECVQDMDHENMFWYRQDPGLGLRLIYFSYDVKMKEKGDIPEGYSVSREKKERFSLILESASTNQTSMYLCASSPGTEAFFGQGTRLTVV.

The chain couples TRBV20-1 to TRBJ2-5; no definite D call. From germline, CDR1 is DFQATT and CDR2 SNEGSKA (reference sequence). Trimming took off 2 bases at V and 5 bases at J, with 27 bases between the two ends. There are 18 residues in the CDR3. The chain's CDR3 is CSARPPDSTEPGFETQYF. For the CDR3, the DNA is TGCAGTGCTAGACCCCCCGATTCCACCGAGCCTGGATTCGAGACCCAGTACTTC.

V usage is TRBV18 and J usage is TRBJ2-1, with D possibly being TRBD1 or TRBD2 (7 bases each). Germline values: CDR1 KGHSH, CDR2 LQKENI. CDR3 length: 14 amino acids. Trimming left V 3 bases short and J 6 bases short, with 12 bases between. The DNA of the CDR3 is TGTGCCAGCTCACCGTCAGGGGGGGCCAATGAGCAGTTCTTC. Amino acids: CASSPSGGANEQFF.

This clonotype was seen a single time. The genes are TRBV6-1 and TRBJ2-5; no clear D. Germline V gives CDR1 MNHNS, CDR2 SASEGT. V lost 1 base to trimming and J lost 7 bases, with 10 bases between them. The CDR3 totals 13 residues. CDR3 sequence: CASSEEGPGTQYF. In nucleotides, the CDR3 is TGTGCCAGCAGTGAAGAGGGCCCGGGGACCCAGTACTTC.

This chain uses TRBV10-3 with TRBJ2-1; 14 nucleotides match TRBD2. The germline gives CDR1 ENHRY, CDR2 SYGVKD. CDR3 length equals 15 residues. J gave up 5 bases and V 4 bases, and 1 base lay outside the gene matches. The CDR3 is CAISGGLAGDNEQFF. The CDR3 DNA follows: TGTGCCATCAGTGGGGGACTAGCGGGGGACAATGAGCAGTTCTTC.

This clonotype appeared once. The chain joins TRBV7-6 to TRBJ1-4; D unresolved. Per germline, CDR1 SGHVS and CDR2 FNYEAQ. The length of the CDR3 is 15 residues. Trimming stripped 6 bases from V and 5 bases from J, with 16 bases between. CDR3 amino acids: CASSSQLSTNEKLFF. CDR3 DNA: TGTGCCAGCAGTTCACAGCTTTCCACAAATGAAAAACTGTTTTTT.

The J gene is TRBJ2-7, the V gene TRBV7-9, with 9 bases matching TRBD1. CDR3 size: 15 residues. V trimming: 2 bases; J trimming: 7 bases; junction bases outside the gene matches: 9. CDR1 and CDR2 (germline): SEHNR, FQNEAQ (reference sequence). The CDR3 spells CASSLTGQGTREQYF. The CDR3 region has the DNA TGTGCCAGCAGCTTAACGGGACAGGGAACAAGGGAGCAGTACTTC.

The CDR3 DNA reads as TGCAGCGTTGACGCTTGGCAGGGACTCTTGAATGAGCAGTTCTTC. The encoded protein is CSVDAWQGLLNEQFF. The J gene is TRBJ2-1, the V gene TRBV29-1; tentatively, D is TRBD2 (6 bases). This CDR3 has 15 amino acids. Germline CDR1 reads SQVTM; CDR2 reads ANQGSEA. V was trimmed by 3 bases and J by 7 bases, leaving 19 bases between them.

This chain connects TRBV7-2 to TRBJ2-1, with 9 bases identical to TRBD2. With V trimmed by 2 bases and J by 7 bases, 9 bases remained unmatched. Looked up from germline, CDR1 is SGHTA and CDR2 is FQGNSA. The CDR3 length is 16 residues. CDR3 amino acids: CASSLLRGGFGNEQFF. CDR3 coding DNA: TGTGCCAGCAGCTTATTGCGGGGGGGGTTTGGGAATGAGCAGTTCTTC.

The rearrangement links TRBV11-1 to TRBJ1-1; D remains unclear. Germline V CDR1 and CDR2: SGHAT, FQDESV (reference sequence). The CDR3 totals 12 residues. V lost 1 base and J 6 bases, leaving 6 bases between the germline ends. Written as DNA, the CDR3 is TGTGCCAGCAGCTTAGTTGGGGCTGAAGCTTTCTTT. As protein: CASSLVGAEAFF. The variable domain in full, with the rest retrieved from reference TRBV11-1 and TRBJ1-1, is EAEVAQSPRYKITEKSQAVAFWCDPISGHATLYWYRQILGQGPELLVQFQDESVVDDSQLPKDRFSAERLKGVDSTLKIQPAELGDSAMYLCASSLVGAEAFFGQGTRLTVV.

V and J are TRBV30 and TRBJ1-4, with D possibly being TRBD1 (6 bases). V lost 3 bases and J 3 bases, leaving 8 bases between the germline ends. Looked up from germline, CDR1 is GTSNPN and CDR2 is SVGIG (reference sequence). There are 13 residues in the CDR3. The CDR3 DNA reads as TGTGCCTGGAGCGGGGGGCCTAATGAAAAACTGTTTTTT. This gives the protein CAWSGGPNEKLFF. Looking up the rest from reference TRBV30 and TRBJ1-4 gives the full variable domain: SQTIHQWPATLVQPVGSPLSLECTVEGTSNPNLYWYRQAAGRGLQLLFYSVGIGQISSEVPQNLSASRPQDRQFILSSKKLLLSDSGFYLCAWSGGPNEKLFFGSGTQLSVL.

The rearrangement uses TRBV12-3 or TRBV12-4 and TRBJ2-7, with 13 bases aligning to TRBD2. The CDR3 length is 16 residues. V dropped 7 bases and J dropped 2; count of bases not matched to a gene: 8. Here the CDR3 reads CASTPGLAGEAYEQYF. In DNA, the CDR3 is TGTGCCAGCACCCCCGGACTAGCGGGAGAGGCCTACGAGCAGTACTTC.

This clonotype was counted once. The chain employs TRBV11-1 and TRBJ2-5; a weak D match, TRBD1 (6 bases). The CDR3 consists of 13 residues. CDR1 is SGHAT and CDR2 is FQDESV in the germline V gene (reference sequence). V was trimmed by 4 bases and J by 5 bases, leaving 11 bases between them. CDR3 protein: CASSYRVLETQYF. The CDR3 DNA sequence: TGTGCCAGCAGCTACAGGGTATTGGAGACCCAGTACTTC.

The chain couples TRBV7-6 to TRBJ1-5; no firm D call. Trimming removed 0 bases from V and 5 bases from J, with 2 bases in between. Germline V CDR1 and CDR2: SGHVS, FNYEAQ. CDR3 length equals 12 residues. The CDR3 DNA sequence: TGTGCCAGCAGCTTAGCCCATCAGCCCCAGCATTTT. Amino acids: CASSLAHQPQHF.

This chain joins TRBV11-1 and TRBJ2-1; D is possibly TRBD1 (6 bases). The V end lost 3 bases, the J end lost 8 bases, and 20 bases lay between the germline ends. CDR3 length: 16 amino acids. The germline V gene encodes CDR1 SGHAT and CDR2 FQDESV (reference sequence). The CDR3 region is CASSFLAGQLRDEQFF. The CDR3 nucleotides read TGTGCCAGCAGCTTCCTAGCAGGACAGCTTCGGGATGAGCAGTTCTTC.

This rearrangement joins TRBV27 to TRBJ2-3, with no clear D. Germline CDR1 MNHEY, CDR2 SMNVEV (reference sequence). Trimming took off 3 bases at V and 0 bases at J, with 16 bases between the two ends. The CDR3 runs to 17 residues. The CDR3 region has the DNA TGTGCCAGCAGTTTGGTGGGTAGAAGACCTAGCACAGATACGCAGTATTTT. This gives the protein CASSLVGRRPSTDTQYF.

In this sample, this clonotype turned up a few times. This chain joins TRBV20-1 and TRBJ2-3; no clear D. The V gene lost 7 bases and the J gene lost 5 bases, with 10 bases spanning the gap. Germline CDR1 is DFQATT and CDR2 is SNEGSKA (reference sequence). This CDR3 is built from 11 residues. CDR3 loop: CSGGPEDTQYF. The CDR3 DNA reads TGCAGTGGGGGTCCTGAAGATACGCAGTATTTT.

The V call is TRBV7-6, the J call TRBJ2-1, with 7 bases fitting TRBD2. The germline gives CDR1 SGHVS, CDR2 FNYEAQ. The J segment lost 6 bases and the V segment lost 5 bases, leaving 13 bases of the junction unmatched. CDR3 size: 16 residues. Here the CDR3 reads CASSLASGNVGNEQFF. CDR3 coding DNA: TGTGCCAGCAGCCTCGCAAGCGGGAACGTGGGCAATGAGCAGTTCTTC.

V usage is TRBV18 and J usage is TRBJ2-3, with a weak D call TRBD2 (6 bases). The CDR3 has 15 amino acids. Trimming took 0 bases from V and 7 from J, leaving 14 bases between them. Germline CDR1 reads KGHSH; CDR2 reads LQKENI. The CDR3 DNA follows: TGTGCCAGCTCACCACCGGAAGCTAGCGACTATACGCAGTATTTT. Encoded protein: CASSPPEASDYTQYF.

The rearrangement joins TRBV20-1 to TRBJ2-5, with 10 positions matching TRBD1. Trimming at V came to 0 bases and at J to 5 bases, leaving 6 bases not matched to a gene. The germline V gene has CDR1 DFQATT and CDR2 SNEGSKA (reference sequence). There are 15 residues in the CDR3. CDR3: CSARDPGQGMETQYF. In DNA form, the CDR3 reads TGCAGTGCTAGAGATCCGGGACAGGGGATGGAGACCCAGTACTTC.

The chain carries TRBV28 and TRBJ1-5; 7 bases fit TRBD1. Germline-derived CDR1 and CDR2 are MDHEN and SYDVKM. This CDR3 region has 15 residues. V lost 7 bases, J lost 10 bases, and 16 bases stayed unmatched. The CDR3 spells CASTDATGAQSPQHF. The CDR3 nucleotides are TGTGCCAGCACCGACGCCACAGGGGCCCAGTCCCCCCAGCATTTT.

V gene TRBV18 combines with J gene TRBJ1-4; D remains ambiguous. Trimming removed 0 bases at V and 7 bases at J, with 9 bases between. CDR1 and CDR2 (germline): KGHSH, LQKENI. The CDR3 length is 14 residues. The CDR3 DNA reads TGTGCCAGCTCACCACCCGGGGTAGTTGAAAAACTGTTTTTT. Residues: CASSPPGVVEKLFF.

This CDR3 reads CASSLRQGARAFF. The DNA for the CDR3 is TGTGCCAGCAGTCTGCGACAGGGGGCGAGAGCTTTCTTT. The gene calls are TRBV12-3 or TRBV12-4 and TRBJ1-1, with 10 bases fitting TRBD1. This CDR3 contains 13 residues. V was pared by 5 bases and J by 10 bases, with 7 bases of the junction left unmatched.

The J gene is TRBJ2-3, the V gene TRBV29-1; D ambiguous. The CDR3 sequence is 13 residues long. From germline, CDR1 is SQVTM and CDR2 ANQGSEA. With 1 base removed from V and 6 bases from J, the gap between germline ends came to 11 bases. CDR3 in DNA: TGCAGCGTTGAAGGGCGGCGTGGGGATACGCAGTATTTT. The encoded protein is CSVEGRRGDTQYF.

This chain connects TRBV6-1 to TRBJ1-1; TRBD1 matches at 9 bases. Germline V gives CDR1 MNHNS, CDR2 SASEGT. V shed 6 bases and J 2 bases; nucleotides not matched to a gene: 4. The CDR3 consists of 14 residues. The CDR3 is CASSRGQGNTEAFF. The CDR3 DNA reads as TGTGCCAGCAGCAGGGGACAGGGAAACACTGAAGCTTTCTTT.

This sequence joins TRBV18 and TRBJ2-1; 8 bases map to TRBD2. V dropped 6 bases and J dropped 0; count of bases not matched to a gene: 7. This CDR3 comprises 16 residues. The germline CDR1 and CDR2 sequences are KGHSH and LQKENI. CDR3 sequence: CASSPSAGGSYNEQFF. As DNA, the CDR3 is TGTGCCAGCTCTCCGAGTGCGGGGGGCTCCTACAATGAGCAGTTCTTC.

In its sample, this clonotype was seen once. The V call is TRBV29-1, the J call TRBJ2-3; 9 bases match TRBD1. The CDR3 sequence is 15 residues long. CDR1 is SQVTM and CDR2 is ANQGSEA in the germline V gene. J was trimmed by 6 bases and V by 6 bases; bases with no gene match: 13. The chain's CDR3 is CSVGWDRAVPDTQYF. The CDR3 nucleotides read TGCAGCGTGGGATGGGACAGGGCCGTCCCGGATACGCAGTATTTT.

The V gene is TRBV29-1, the J gene TRBJ2-6, with D possibly matching TRBD2 (5 bases). V was pared by 6 bases and J by 0 bases, with 15 bases between. CDR1 SQVTM and CDR2 ANQGSEA come from the germline V gene. There are 16 residues in the CDR3. CDR3 region: CSVTLVSNSGANVLTF. As DNA, the CDR3 is TGCAGCGTGACACTAGTTTCTAACTCTGGGGCCAACGTCCTGACTTTC.

V and J are TRBV18 and TRBJ2-2; no firm D call. Per germline, CDR1 KGHSH and CDR2 LQKENI. This CDR3 is 13 amino acids long. V shed 3 bases and J shed 7 bases, with 9 bases lying between them. This CDR3 is CASSPTRDGELFF. In DNA form, the CDR3 reads TGTGCCAGCTCACCGACGAGAGACGGGGAGCTGTTTTTT.